A selection of T cell receptor beta chains follows, all from one sample in a study of T cells in Graves' hyperthyroidism and ophthalmopathy. TCRdb fed the multiplex PCR reads into MiXCR, producing one record per CDR3 protein. The sample has around 97,000 distinct CDR3 sequences, over 45% seen once. The sample taken for sequencing was blood. The source is a middle-aged man with Graves' hyperthyroidism. CDR3s include the opening cysteine and the closing phenylalanine or tryptophan. D genes are given only for firm matches. Clone size appears in some rows only: once, few, many, or a class for an expanded clone.

>TRBV2|once|-|14|TRBJ2-5
CASIVGRATTGVLF
TGTGCCAGCATCGTCGGCAGGGCGACCACTGGGGTGCTCTTC
>TRBV7-9|many|TRBD2|17|TRBJ2-7
CASSPEGLAGADYEQYF
TGTGCCAGCAGCCCCGAGGGTCTAGCGGGAGCCGACTACGAGCAGTACTTC
>TRBV5-1|-|-|12|TRBJ1-1
CASSGAETEAFF
TGCGCCAGCAGCGGGGCGGAAACTGAAGCTTTCTTT
>TRBV20-1|many|TRBD2|15|TRBJ2-3
CSAHGTSTGTDTQYF
TGCAGTGCCCACGGGACTAGCACCGGCACAGATACGCAGTATTTT
>TRBV2|-|TRBD1|14|TRBJ1-5
CASKFGTGGTPQHF
TGTGCCAGCAAGTTCGGGACAGGGGGCACGCCCCAGCATTTT
>TRBV6-1|-|-|14|TRBJ1-1
CASQQRNLSTEAFF
TGTGCCAGTCAACAGAGGAATCTGAGCACGGAAGCTTTCTTT
>TRBV28|many|-|11|TRBJ1-5
CASKSNQPQHF
TGTGCCAGCAAAAGCAATCAGCCCCAGCATTTT
>TRBV12-3/TRBV12-4|many|-|15|TRBJ2-7
CASSFEGGTSYEQYF
TGTGCCAGCAGTTTTGAGGGCGGAACCTCCTACGAGCAGTACTTC
>TRBV30|-|-|12|TRBJ1-1
CAWSVRGREAFF
TGTGCCTGGAGTGTACGGGGCCGAGAAGCTTTCTTT
>TRBV19|many|TRBD2|15|TRBJ2-1
CASSIVAGGRGEQFF
TGTGCCAGTAGTATAGTTGCGGGAGGACGTGGTGAGCAGTTCTTC
>TRBV11-3|many|-|16|TRBJ2-3
CASSPYSGPSTDTQYF
TGTGCCAGCAGCCCCTATAGCGGCCCTAGCACAGATACGCAGTATTTT
>TRBV12-3/TRBV12-4|many|-|15|TRBJ2-2
CASTRGLMNTGELFF
TGTGCCAGTACCCGTGGACTGATGAACACCGGGGAGCTGTTTTTT
>TRBV6-2/TRBV6-3|many|TRBD1|15|TRBJ1-1
CASSPPVGQGREAFF
TGTGCCAGCAGTCCACCCGTAGGACAGGGACGTGAAGCTTTCTTT
>TRBV20-1|-|-|13|TRBJ2-1
CSARDQGVGEQFF
TGCAGTGCTAGAGATCAGGGAGTGGGCGAGCAGTTCTTC
>TRBV25-1|-|-|11|TRBJ2-1
CAISKANEQFF
TGTGCCATTAGTAAAGCCAATGAGCAGTTCTTC
>TRBV25-1|-|-|10|TRBJ2-7
CARKSYEQYF
TGTGCGAGGAAAAGCTACGAGCAGTACTTC
>TRBV5-4|many|-|15|TRBJ1-2
CASSPPRGPNYGYTF
TGTGCCAGCAGCCCCCCACGGGGCCCTAACTATGGCTACACCTTC
>TRBV6-5|-|TRBD1|16|TRBJ2-5
CASSDLDRGDKETQYF
TGTGCCAGCAGTGACCTAGACAGGGGGGACAAGGAGACCCAGTACTTC
>TRBV7-3|-|TRBD2|15|TRBJ2-1
CASSHGGGLFDEQFF
TGTGCCAGCAGCCATGGGGGGGGATTGTTCGATGAGCAGTTCTTC
>TRBV2|-|-|13|TRBJ1-2
CASAPRGPLGYTF
TGTGCCAGCGCCCCCAGGGGTCCTTTAGGCTACACCTTC
>TRBV5-1|-|-|15|TRBJ1-5
CASSLDGGSNQPQHF
TGCGCCAGCAGCTTGGATGGGGGTAGCAATCAGCCCCAGCATTTT
>TRBV20-1|-|-|13|TRBJ2-3
CSAPRGRTDTQYF
TGCAGTGCCCCGAGGGGACGCACAGATACGCAGTATTTT
>TRBV2|many|-|12|TRBJ2-7
CASSEQDGEQYF
TGTGCCAGCAGTGAACAGGATGGCGAGCAGTACTTC
>TRBV28|many|-|14|TRBJ1-1
CASSLYLQNTEAFF
TGTGCCAGCAGTCTATACCTCCAGAACACTGAAGCTTTCTTT
>TRBV9|many|TRBD2|14|TRBJ2-1
CASSARGGGNEQFF
TGTGCCAGCAGCGCCCGTGGGGGGGGCAATGAGCAGTTCTTC
>TRBV2|medium-sized|-|13|TRBJ1-5
CASSEDTHQPQHF
TGTGCCAGCAGCGAAGACACTCATCAGCCCCAGCATTTT
>TRBV5-6|many|-|15|TRBJ1-5
CASSLAGSYNQPQHF
TGTGCCAGCAGCTTGGCGGGGTCATACAATCAGCCCCAGCATTTT
>TRBV20-1|-|-|14|TRBJ1-1
CSAMAPTGFGGAFF
TGCAGTGCCATGGCCCCTACAGGGTTTGGGGGAGCTTTCTTT
>TRBV19|many|-|17|TRBJ2-3
CASSTLGGGGLTDTQYF
TGTGCCAGTAGTACCCTCGGGGGCGGGGGACTCACAGATACGCAGTATTTT
>TRBV6-5|once|-|15|TRBJ2-3
CASSYTGEDTDTQYF
TGTGCCAGCAGTTACACGGGGGAGGACACAGATACGCAGTATTTT
>TRBV7-9|-|-|16|TRBJ1-1
CASSAAVRGQNAEAFF
TGTGCCAGCAGCGCGGCGGTGCGTGGACAGAACGCTGAAGCTTTCTTT
>TRBV7-8|-|-|12|TRBJ1-2
CASSPSTYGYTF
TGTGCCAGCAGCCCGAGCACGTATGGCTACACCTTC
>TRBV19|many|-|15|TRBJ2-2
CASSESGVLTGELFF
TGTGCCAGTAGTGAGTCTGGGGTATTAACCGGGGAGCTGTTTTTT
>TRBV7-2|many|TRBD2|19|TRBJ2-1
CASSFSSGRAYSSYNEQFF
TGTGCCAGCAGCTTCTCCAGCGGGAGGGCCTATTCCTCCTACAATGAGCAGTTCTTC
>TRBV20-1|-|-|11|TRBJ2-5
CSARGYETQYF
TGCAGTGCTAGAGGGTATGAGACCCAGTACTTC
>TRBV10-3|medium-sized|TRBD1|14|TRBJ2-7
CAISVRGQGYEQYF
TGTGCCATCAGTGTCCGCGGACAGGGCTACGAGCAGTACTTC
>TRBV7-8|-|-|14|TRBJ2-7
CASSYPRGAYEQYF
TGTGCCAGCAGCTATCCTCGGGGAGCCTACGAGCAGTACTTC
>TRBV4-1|few|TRBD1|16|TRBJ1-2
CASSREITGAVYGYTF
TGCGCCAGCAGCCGAGAGATTACAGGGGCTGTCTATGGCTACACCTTC
>TRBV15|many|-|16|TRBJ2-3
CATSPRGGANTDTQYF
TGTGCCACCAGCCCACGTGGAGGGGCGAACACAGATACGCAGTATTTT
>TRBV20-1|many|-|13|TRBJ2-1
CSAGQARLGEQFF
TGCAGTGCTGGCCAAGCGAGACTAGGTGAGCAGTTCTTC
>TRBV29-1|-|-|15|TRBJ2-7
CSVEDLTGNSYEQYF
TGCAGCGTTGAAGATCTAACAGGGAACTCCTACGAGCAGTACTTC
>TRBV7-3|-|-|16|TRBJ2-1
CASSLGASVSYNEQFF
TGTGCCAGCAGCTTAGGGGCTAGCGTGTCCTACAATGAGCAGTTCTTC
>TRBV2|-|TRBD1|15|TRBJ2-7
CASRGTGGNSYEQYF
TGTGCCAGCAGGGGGACAGGGGGGAACTCCTACGAGCAGTACTTC
>TRBV20-1|once|-|13|TRBJ2-5
CSARGVAQETQYF
TGCAGTGCTAGGGGGGTGGCCCAAGAGACCCAGTACTTC
>TRBV7-9|-|-|13|TRBJ1-1
CASSLWGGAEAFF
TGTGCCAGCAGCCTATGGGGAGGGGCTGAAGCTTTCTTT
>TRBV19|many|TRBD2|18|TRBJ2-1
CASSIDPSGLAFYNEQFF
TGTGCCAGTAGTATAGACCCCTCGGGACTAGCGTTTTACAATGAGCAGTTCTTC
>TRBV15|-|TRBD2|17|TRBJ2-5
CATSSYGLGLARETQYF
TGTGCCACCAGCAGCTATGGATTGGGACTAGCGAGAGAGACCCAGTACTTC
>TRBV5-1|many|-|13|TRBJ1-2
CASSTGTLYGYTF
TGCGCCAGCAGCACCGGGACACTCTATGGCTACACCTTC
>TRBV11-2|-|-|13|TRBJ1-1
CASSYRTANEAFF
TGTGCCAGCAGTTACAGGACAGCTAATGAAGCTTTCTTT
>TRBV11-2|-|TRBD1|17|TRBJ1-1
CASSLGIYASDRVEAFF
TGTGCCAGCAGCTTAGGGATCTATGCCAGCGACAGGGTGGAGGCTTTCTTT
>TRBV19|many|-|13|TRBJ2-3
CASSNQRTDTQYF
TGTGCCAGTAGTAATCAACGCACAGATACGCAGTATTTT
>TRBV2|-|-|19|TRBJ1-1
CASSDNRPGGNTIYFGAFF
-
>TRBV11-3|-|-|13|TRBJ1-1
CASSQPGTTEAFF
TGCGCCAGCAGCCAGCCTGGAACCACTGAAGCTTTCTTT
>TRBV6-1|many|TRBD1|12|TRBJ1-4
CASGTGWEKLFF
TGTGCCAGTGGGACAGGTTGGGAAAAACTGTTTTTT